One and the same sample provided the 6 T cell receptor beta chains below, sequenced in a study of OX40 agonist ivuxolimab in advanced cancers. TCRdb keeps only in-frame clones here, not all; method: immunoSEQ multiplex PCR. Among some 99,000 clones listed, less than 95% were seen once. Sequenced material: CD4+ or CD8+ T cells sorted from blood, taken in a trial of the OX40 agonist ivuxolimab. The receptors come from an adult with an advanced solid tumor such as melanoma, head and neck, liver or kidney cancer.

This clone appeared once. The chain couples TRBV7-8 to TRBJ2-3; D is unresolved. The germline gives CDR1 SGHVS, CDR2 FQNEAQ. Trimming stripped 2 bases from V and 0 bases from J, with 9 bases between. CDR3 length equals 15 residues. CDR3: CASSLSGSSTDTQYF. The CDR3 DNA follows: TGTGCCAGCAGCTTATCCGGGTCTAGCACAGATACGCAGTATTTT.

The V call is TRBV11-3, the J call TRBJ1-6; TRBD1 matches 10 bases. Per the germline V gene, CDR1 is SGHNT and CDR2 is YENEEA. V lost 5 bases to trimming and J lost 11 bases; unmatched junction nucleotides: 9. The CDR3 covers 15 residues. Here the CDR3 reads CASSPRGTGDPPLHF. DNA of the CDR3: TGTGCCAGCAGCCCCCGGGGGACAGGGGACCCACCCCTCCACTTT.

This chain joins TRBV5-1 and TRBJ2-2; 11 bases line up with TRBD1. Germline lookup yields CDR1 SGHRS and CDR2 YFSETQ. With V trimmed by 8 bases and J by 7 bases, 10 bases remained unmatched. The CDR3 consists of 15 residues. The CDR3 DNA reads as TGCGCCAGTCGACCTGGACAGGGGGCGAGCGGGGAGCTGTTTTTT. It codes for CASRPGQGASGELFF. The variable domain in full, completed from reference TRBV5-1 and TRBJ2-2, reads KAGVTQTPRYLIKTRGQQVTLSCSPISGHRSVSWYQQTPGQGLQFLFEYFSETQRNKGNFPGRFSGRQFSNSRSEMNVSTLELGDSALYLCASRPGQGASGELFFGEGSRLTVL.

Here the CDR3 reads CASSTRQGAWQPQHF. CDR3 in DNA: TGTGCCAGTAGTACTCGACAGGGGGCATGGCAGCCCCAGCATTTT. The chain links TRBV19 to TRBJ1-5, with 10 positions matching TRBD1. Per the germline V gene, CDR1 is LNHDA and CDR2 is SQIVND (reference sequence). Trimming cost V 4 bases and J 7 bases; bases outside gene matches: 7. The CDR3 covers 15 residues. The full variable domain, rest sourced from reference TRBV19 and TRBJ1-5, is DGGITQSPKYLFRKEGQNVTLSCEQNLNHDAMYWYRQDPGQGLRLIYYSQIVNDFQKGDIAEGYSVSREKKESFPLTVTSAQKNPTAFYLCASSTRQGAWQPQHFGDGTRLSIL.

V and J are TRBV13 and TRBJ1-2; D ambiguous. Germline V lookup: CDR1 PRHDT, CDR2 FYEKMQ (reference sequence). Trimming shortened V by 2 bases and J by 2 bases, and 15 bases separated the two germline ends. The CDR3 consists of 16 residues. The CDR3 nucleotides read TGTGCCAGCAGCTTATATATTGTGGGAGGGAACTATGGCTACACCTTC. As protein: CASSLYIVGGNYGYTF.

DNA for the CDR3: TGTGCCAGCAGATCGACAGCCCAGAACACTGAAGCTTTCTTT. The encoded protein is CASRSTAQNTEAFF. The chain recombines TRBV6-5 with TRBJ1-1; tentatively, D is TRBD1 (5 bases). Between the trimmed V and J ends, which lost 6 bases and 1 base, there was a span of 12 bases. CDR3 length: 14 residues. Germline CDR1 and CDR2: MNHEY and SVGAGI.